What follows are 23 T cell receptor beta chains derived from one specimen sequenced in a study of identical twins. TCRdb recomputed calls from the 5' RACE reads with MiXCR, one row per CDR3 protein. The sample consists of roughly 630,000 distinct CDR3 sequences, around 7.5% of them appearing once. Another study also made use of these data, one on yellow fever vaccine responses in identical twins.

The sample taken for sequencing was PBMCs. The source of these receptors is a woman aged 18-29 years in good health.

The table lists this clonotype with a few counts. V is TRBV28 and J is TRBJ2-3, with TRBD1 as a possible D gene (6 bases). V dropped 2 bases and J dropped 2 bases, with 8 bases sitting between them. Per germline, CDR1 MDHEN and CDR2 SYDVKM. CDR3 size: 14 residues. CDR3: CASSLRDTTDTQYF. The CDR3 region has the DNA TGTGCCAGCAGTTTACGGGACACCACAGATACGCAGTATTTT.

The table lists this clonotype with a few counts. The V gene is TRBV10-3, the J gene TRBJ2-2; TRBD1 matches 8 bases. CDR1 is ENHRY and CDR2 is SYGVKD in the germline V gene. This CDR3 is built from 18 residues. V gave up 0 bases and J gave up 2 bases; unmatched junction bases: 8. This CDR3 is CAISESGPRGHNTGELFF. For the CDR3, the DNA is TGTGCCATCAGTGAGTCCGGTCCCAGGGGGCATAACACCGGGGAGCTGTTTTTT.

This clonotype was seen a handful of times. This chain joins TRBV12-3 or TRBV12-4 and TRBJ1-3, with D uncertain. CDR3 length equals 14 residues. The germline V and J ends were trimmed by 4 bases and 0 bases, with 7 bases remaining between them. This CDR3 reads CASSWEISGNTIYF. The CDR3 DNA follows: TGTGCCAGCAGTTGGGAAATCTCTGGAAACACCATATATTTT.

This clonotype was counted many times. V usage is TRBV5-1 and J usage is TRBJ1-1; D not resolved. V was clipped by 1 base and J by 2 bases, with 9 bases between them. In germline, CDR1 is SGHRS, CDR2 YFSETQ. The CDR3 runs to 14 residues. CDR3 region: CASSLPGSNTEAFF. DNA for the CDR3: TGCGCCAGCAGCTTGCCGGGTTCTAACACTGAAGCTTTCTTT.

The V call is TRBV28, the J call TRBJ2-7, with D possibly matching TRBD1 (5 bases). V lost 6 bases and J lost 1, with 10 bases in between. The CDR3 contains 13 residues. From germline, CDR1 is MDHEN and CDR2 SYDVKM. The CDR3 is CASRLGHSYEQYF. The DNA of the CDR3 is TGTGCCAGCAGGCTTGGACATTCCTACGAGCAGTACTTC.

This clonotype was seen more than once but under ten times. V gene TRBV12-3 or TRBV12-4 combines with J gene TRBJ1-2; no definite D call. The germline V and J ends were trimmed by 2 bases and 6 bases, with 10 bases remaining between them. The CDR3 loop spans 13 amino acids. The CDR3 DNA sequence: TGTGCCAGCAGTTTACGGGGAAATCATGGCTACACCTTC. It codes for CASSLRGNHGYTF.

This clonotype came up many times. The rearrangement uses TRBV10-3 and TRBJ2-1; D gene ambiguous. CDR1 is ENHRY and CDR2 is SYGVKD in the germline V gene. V gave up 3 bases and J gave up 7 bases, with 4 bases separating them. The CDR3 has 11 residues. The CDR3 DNA is TGTGCCATCAGTGATAGGAATGAGCAGTTCTTC. This translates into CAISDRNEQFF.

This clonotype was recorded a few times. The V call is TRBV6-2 or TRBV6-3, the J call TRBJ2-1; 12 nucleotides match TRBD2. There are 19 residues in the CDR3. Germline CDR1 and CDR2: MNHEY and SVGEGT. The V gene end was trimmed by 2 bases and the J gene end by 0 bases; junction bases not matched to a gene: 8. The CDR3 DNA reads as TGTGCCAGCAGTTACGATTACGGACTAGCGGGGAGCTCCTACAATGAGCAGTTCTTC. This sequence encodes CASSYDYGLAGSSYNEQFF.

This clonotype has a handful of counts. The chain employs TRBV12-3 or TRBV12-4 and TRBJ1-5, with D possibly being TRBD1 (5 bases). CDR3 length: 17 amino acids. V lost 5 bases and J lost 0, with 17 bases in between. DNA for the CDR3: TGTGCCAGCAGTCCCCGGGCAGGGCTATATAGCAATCAGCCCCAGCATTTT. The encoded protein is CASSPRAGLYSNQPQHF.

This clonotype was detected a few times. The chain combines TRBV9 with TRBJ2-1, with TRBD2 identical over 10 bases. The V gene end was trimmed by 0 bases and the J gene end by 2 bases; junction bases not matched to a gene: 5. The CDR3 length is 17 residues. Germline loops: CDR1 SGDLS, CDR2 YYNGEE. The CDR3 DNA reads TGTGCCAGCAGCGTAGGTATGGGACTAGCGACCTACAATGAGCAGTTCTTC. Protein sequence: CASSVGMGLATYNEQFF.

The chain is built from TRBV20-1 and TRBJ1-5, with TRBD1 identical over 8 bases. Germline values: CDR1 DFQATT, CDR2 SNEGSKA (reference sequence). The CDR3 runs 15 residues. V trimming: 4 bases; J trimming: 2 bases; junction bases outside the gene matches: 7. The CDR3 bases are TGCAGTGCTAATACCGGGACAGGAGGCAATCAGCCCCAGCATTTT. The encoded protein is CSANTGTGGNQPQHF.

This clonotype was detected many times. The V and J genes are TRBV12-3 or TRBV12-4 and TRBJ1-2, with 7 nucleotides matching TRBD1. V shed 5 bases and J 5 bases; nucleotides not matched to a gene: 8. CDR3 length equals 14 residues. The CDR3 nucleotides read TGTGCCAGCAGTCTGACAGGGCGCCATTATGGCTACACCTTC. Its translation is CASSLTGRHYGYTF.

The rearrangement uses TRBV11-2 and TRBJ2-4, with D uncertain. This CDR3 is built from 16 residues. Looked up from germline, CDR1 is SGHAT and CDR2 is FQNNGV. Trimming stripped 2 bases from V and 0 bases from J, with 11 bases between. In DNA form, the CDR3 reads TGTGCCAGCAGCTTAACCGACTTTCTAGCCAAAAACATTCAGTACTTC. Translating gives CASSLTDFLAKNIQYF.

There are a few counts of this clonotype. This chain links TRBV27 with TRBJ2-3; TRBD2 matches 7 bases. The length of the CDR3 is 16 residues. With V trimmed by 4 bases and J by 4 bases, 11 bases remained unmatched. Germline V lookup: CDR1 MNHEY, CDR2 SMNVEV (reference sequence). The CDR3 is CASSSQGGGRADTQYF. As DNA, the CDR3 is TGTGCCAGCAGTTCCCAGGGCGGGGGTAGAGCAGATACGCAGTATTTT.

In its sample, this clonotype was seen a few times. The chain has TRBV5-1 and TRBJ2-6; D is tentatively TRBD1 or TRBD2 (5 bases each). Germline CDR1 is SGHRS and CDR2 is YFSETQ. The CDR3 consists of 18 residues. V lost 5 bases and J 0 bases, leaving 18 bases between the germline ends. The CDR3 coding sequence is TGCGCCAGCAGGACACCCTTCGGGACGGTCTCTGGGGCCAACGTCCTGACTTTC. Amino acid sequence: CASRTPFGTVSGANVLTF.

V and J are TRBV6-5 and TRBJ2-1; D gene unclear. The germline V and J ends were trimmed by 0 bases and 9 bases, with 3 bases remaining between them. The length of the CDR3 is 11 residues. Germline V lookup: CDR1 MNHEY, CDR2 SVGAGI. The CDR3: CASSYSGEQFF. Written as DNA, the CDR3 is TGTGCCAGCAGTTACTCTGGTGAGCAGTTCTTC.

J is TRBJ2-1 and V is TRBV2; the D gene could be TRBD1 or TRBD2 (5 bases each). V lost 1 base and J 2 bases, leaving 15 bases between the germline ends. CDR3 length: 17 amino acids. The V gene's germline CDR1 is SNHLY and CDR2 FYNNEI. In nucleotides, the CDR3 is TGTGCCAGCAGTGAAGTCGGCCGGGACCCCACCTACAATGAGCAGTTCTTC. Translating it yields CASSEVGRDPTYNEQFF. Complete variable domain (other parts from reference TRBV2 and TRBJ2-1): EPEVTQTPSHQVTQMGQEVILRCVPISNHLYFYWYRQILGQKVEFLVSFYNNEISEKSEIFDDQFSVERPDGSNFTLKIRSTKLEDSAMYFCASSEVGRDPTYNEQFFGPGTRLTVL.

This clonotype has a count of ten or more. The V and J genes are TRBV24-1 and TRBJ2-3, with D possibly being TRBD1 (6 bases). Trimming took off 7 bases at V and 4 bases at J, with 11 bases between the two ends. Germline CDR1 reads KGHDR; CDR2 reads SFDVKD. The CDR3 is made up of 13 amino acids. The CDR3: CATRGDIADTQYF. CDR3 sequence (DNA): TGTGCCACCAGAGGGGACATAGCAGATACGCAGTATTTT.

In its sample, this clonotype was seen a few times. The chain carries TRBV21-1 and TRBJ1-6; the tabulated D call, TRBD1, remains unverified against the DNA. TRBV21-1 is listed as a pseudogene. The CDR3 is made up of 14 amino acids. The CDR3 DNA sequence: TGTGCGCGAGGGGCGGGACAGGGGAATTCACCCCTCCACTTT. Translating it yields CARGAGQGNSPLHF.

This clonotype was observed a few times. V gene TRBV11-2 combines with J gene TRBJ1-2, with TRBD1 matching over 9 bases. The CDR3 is 13 amino acids. Germline assignment: CDR1 SGHAT and CDR2 FQNNGV. With 5 bases clipped from V and 6 bases from J, the junction kept 4 bases outside the gene matches. The CDR3 spells CASSKGQGDGYTF. For the CDR3, the DNA is TGTGCCAGCAGCAAGGGACAGGGAGATGGCTACACCTTC.

The sample holds one count of this clonotype. This chain links TRBV28 with TRBJ1-3, with unresolved D. Trimming stripped 5 bases from V and 7 bases from J, with 21 bases between. CDR1 MDHEN and CDR2 SYDVKM come from the germline V gene. The CDR3 has 16 residues. In nucleotides, the CDR3 is TGTGCCAGCAGTCAGCCCCCAGGTTCGGGTGGTAACACCATATATTTT. Protein: CASSQPPGSGGNTIYF. Full variable domain (rest looked up from reference TRBV28 and TRBJ1-3): DVKVTQSSRYLVKRTGEKVFLECVQDMDHENMFWYRQDPGLGLRLIYFSYDVKMKEKGDIPEGYSVSREKKERFSLILESASTNQTSMYLCASSQPPGSGGNTIYFGEGSWLTVV.

This clonotype was seen many times. V gene TRBV12-3 or TRBV12-4 combines with J gene TRBJ1-4; D not certain. The CDR3 totals 14 residues. V shed 3 bases and J shed 6 bases, with 11 bases lying between them. The CDR3 sequence: CASSFYGNDEKLFF. The CDR3, as DNA: TGTGCCAGCAGTTTCTACGGAAACGATGAAAAACTGTTTTTT.

This clonotype was seen just once. The junction shows a germline mismatch at one end, possibly a read error. The chain is built from TRBV5-1 and TRBJ2-7; 7 nucleotides line up with TRBD1. Germline-derived CDR1 and CDR2 are SGHRS and YFSETQ. The CDR3 is 14 amino acids. The CDR3 spells CASSSDRSTYEPYF. The DNA of the CDR3 is TGCGCCAGCAGCTCGGACAGGTCAACCTACGAGCCGTACTTC.